Each of the 15 T cell receptor beta chains below was sequenced from the same sample in a study of tumor-infiltrating lymphocytes in localized non-small cell lung cancer. The method was immunoSEQ multiplex PCR; TCRdb's version includes in-frame clones alone and lacks a portion of them. Of over 10,000 clones listed, roughly 78% were seen once; the top ten hold around 13%. The specimen was lung tumor tissue. The receptors come from a human donor with non-small cell lung cancer.

This chain uses TRBV6-1 with TRBJ2-1, with TRBD2 identical over 10 bases. V was pared by 4 bases and J by 8 bases, with 8 bases of the junction left unmatched. The CDR3 extends over 15 amino acids. Germline-derived CDR1 and CDR2 are MNHNS and SASEGT. The CDR3 nucleotides read TGTGCCAGCAGTGTAGAGCGGGGGGGCATCTATGAGCAGTTCTTC. Translation gives CASSVERGGIYEQFF.

This sequence joins TRBV5-4 and TRBJ2-7; D gene uncertain. CDR1 and CDR2 (germline): SGHNT, YYREEE (reference sequence). The CDR3 totals 14 residues. V lost 3 bases and J 3 bases, leaving 13 bases between the germline ends. The CDR3 region is CASSSNKDLYEQYF. DNA for the CDR3: TGTGCCAGCAGCTCCAACAAGGACCTCTACGAGCAGTACTTC.

The genes are TRBV4-3 and TRBJ1-2; no clear D gene. The CDR3 is 14 amino acids. The V and J ends lost 0 bases and 3 bases respectively, with 8 bases between them. Germline assignment: CDR1 LGHNA and CDR2 YSLEER. CDR3 bases: TGCGCCAGCAGCCAAGACGGAGCGGACTATGGCTACACCTTC. Its protein is CASSQDGADYGYTF.

This clone came up once. This sequence joins TRBV6-1 and TRBJ1-5, with D tentatively TRBD1 (5 bases). CDR3 length: 14 residues. Between the trimmed V and J ends, which lost 4 bases and 4 bases, there was a span of 11 bases. From germline, CDR1 is MNHNS and CDR2 SASEGT. The CDR3 region has the DNA TGTGCCAGCAGTGGGGGCAGACAGAATCAGCCCCAGCATTTT. Translated, it gives CASSGGRQNQPQHF.

This rearrangement joins TRBV6-1 to TRBJ1-2; no definite D call. This CDR3 spans 14 amino acids. V was pared by 4 bases and J by 10 bases, with 19 bases between. Per germline, CDR1 MNHNS and CDR2 SASEGT. The CDR3 loop is CASSVPTSRNDYTF. CDR3 nucleotides: TGTGCCAGCAGTGTCCCGACGAGCCGAAACGACTACACCTTC.

The rearrangement joins TRBV19 to TRBJ1-4; D ambiguous. CDR3 size: 16 residues. CDR1 LNHDA and CDR2 SQIVND come from the germline V gene (reference sequence). The ends were cut back, 2 bases at V and 0 bases at J, with 10 bases in the middle. CDR3 residues: CASSITPGSTNEKLFF. The DNA of the CDR3 is TGTGCCAGTAGTATAACTCCGGGGTCAACTAATGAAAAACTGTTTTTT.

The sample holds one count of this clone. The chain uses TRBV18 and TRBJ2-3; 7 positions match TRBD2. Germline lookup yields CDR1 KGHSH and CDR2 LQKENI. The CDR3 consists of 13 residues. The junction had 2 bases not matched to a gene; V was cut back by 3 bases and J by 5 bases. The CDR3 DNA follows: TGTGCCAGCTCACCCGGACTAGGAGATACGCAGTATTTT. Residues: CASSPGLGDTQYF.

DNA of the CDR3: TGTGCCAGCAGCGGACGACAGGGGGGATATAATTCACCCCTCCACTTT. Its translation is CASSGRQGGYNSPLHF. The chain uses TRBV7-2 and TRBJ1-6, with 9 bases that match TRBD1. CDR3 size: 16 residues. Germline assignment: CDR1 SGHTA and CDR2 FQGNSA. The ends lost 5 bases at V and 4 bases at J; junction bases unmatched: 6.

This chain joins TRBV6-5 and TRBJ2-7; D gene uncertain. The CDR3 runs to 15 residues. Deletions cut 4 bases from V and 2 bases from J, with 15 bases between. The V gene's germline CDR1 is MNHEY and CDR2 SVGAGI. The CDR3, as DNA: TGTGCCAGCAGTTCCGAACCCTTTAACGCCTACGAGCAGTACTTC. Its protein product is CASSSEPFNAYEQYF.

The chain joins TRBV7-8 to TRBJ1-2; 7 bases line up with TRBD1. CDR1 is SGHVS and CDR2 is FQNEAQ in the germline V gene. The CDR3 consists of 15 residues. Trimming removed 2 bases from V and 4 bases from J; junction bases left unmatched: 7. The CDR3 DNA reads TGTGCCAGCAGCTTAAGGGACAGCGGATCCTATGGCTACACCTTC. This codes for CASSLRDSGSYGYTF.

The chain joins TRBV5-6 to TRBJ1-5, with a possible D match to TRBD1 (6 bases). The CDR3 length is 16 residues. Germline V lookup: CDR1 SGHDT, CDR2 YYEEEE. Between the trimmed V and J ends, which lost 0 bases and 4 bases, there was a span of 14 bases. This CDR3 is CASSLEGRGLNQPQHF. In DNA, the CDR3 is TGTGCCAGCAGCTTGGAGGGCAGGGGATTGAATCAGCCCCAGCATTTT.

J is TRBJ1-2 and V is TRBV10-3; 10 bases map to TRBD1. V trimming: 5 bases; J trimming: 7 bases; junction bases outside the gene matches: 10. Germline assignment: CDR1 ENHRY and CDR2 SYGVKD. The CDR3 is 15 amino acids. The CDR3 loop reads CAISPPGQGNSGYTF. The CDR3 nucleotides are TGTGCCATCAGTCCCCCGGGACAGGGGAATAGTGGCTACACCTTC.

This clone was seen more than once but under ten times. V is TRBV7-6 and J is TRBJ2-3, with D possibly being TRBD2 (5 bases). V was trimmed by 1 base and J by 2 bases, leaving 13 bases between them. Germline CDR1 reads SGHVS; CDR2 reads FNYEAQ. The CDR3 runs to 16 residues. CDR3 sequence (DNA): TGTGCCAGCAGCTTAGGAGTCGGAGGAAACACAGATACGCAGTATTTT. This codes for CASSLGVGGNTDTQYF.

The chain combines TRBV15 with TRBJ1-1; D is unresolved. This CDR3 has 13 amino acids. Germline V gene sequence: CDR1 LNHNV, CDR2 YYDKDF (reference sequence). V was trimmed by 1 base and J by 3 bases, leaving 6 bases between them. This chain's CDR3 is CATSRASYTEAFF. Here the CDR3 DNA reads TGTGCCACCAGCAGAGCCTCTTACACTGAAGCTTTCTTT.

The chain is built from TRBV9 and TRBJ2-3, with D tentatively TRBD2 (7 bases). There are 15 residues in the CDR3. The ends were cut back, 5 bases at V and 1 base at J, with 14 bases in the middle. Per germline, CDR1 SGDLS and CDR2 YYNGEE. The CDR3 sequence is CASSRGGPRTDTQYF. The CDR3 DNA reads as TGTGCCAGCAGTAGGGGGGGACCTCGCACAGATACGCAGTATTTT.